This T cell receptor (beta chain) was obtained from a study of blood T cell repertoires in COVID-19. As for the study in general: Some COVID-19 samples were acute and others convalescent; all came from the United States, Italy and Spain. Sample material is recorded as cDNA or gDNA derived from T cells, B-cell-depleted T cells, or PBMCs.

In the original processing: By means of reference gene primer amplification, nucleated cell counts were estimated. Clones were read by immunoSEQ multiplex PCR, and TCRdb kept only the in-frame ones, dropping some. That table supplies the V and J calls and clone size; D and trimming were determined from the DNA. Of 150,000 or so clones in the sample, 80% to 90% were seen once. Trimming took 5 bases from V and 12 from J, leaving 11 bases between them. In germline, CDR1 is LGHDT, CDR2 YNNKEL (reference sequence). The CDR3 consists of 12 residues. The sample comprised peripheral blood. The clonotype was recovered from a man aged 80 or over with acute or convalescent COVID-19. The V call is TRBV3-1 (or the pseudogene TRBV3-2), the J call TRBJ1-6; TRBD1 is a possible D gene (6 bases). The CDR3: CASSYRAGPLHF. DNA for the CDR3: TGTGCCAGCAGCTACAGGGCCGGACCCCTCCACTTT.